The table lists the clone carrying this T cell receptor beta chain with a few counts. Its target is unknown. This specimen belongs to a study of spatial heterogeneity in lung cancer. The overall study: Detected sequences consistently included more beta-chain ones than alpha-chain ones. Whole-study findings and limits: Blood contained ubiquitous expanded tumor TCRs more at resection than at follow-up.

TCRdb ran MiXCR on the 5' RACE reads and lists one entry per CDR3 protein. The sample yields roughly 82,000 distinct CDR3 sequences, 10% to 15% seen once. Trimming shortened V by 3 bases and J by 0 bases, and 11 bases separated the two germline ends. CDR3 length: 15 residues. CDR1 GTSNPN and CDR2 SVGIG come from the germline V gene (reference sequence). Regarding time point: sample taken at primary tumor resection. Researchers sequenced whole RNA taken from tumor, nontumor lung or frozen PBMC without sorting. The sequencing here drew on PBMCs, taken at surgery. The gene calls are TRBV30 and TRBJ2-2, with D possibly being TRBD2 (6 bases). This clonotype was obtained from a male donor with early-stage non-small cell lung cancer. The DNA of the CDR3 is TGTGCCTGGAGGGGGAGGACGGCGAACACCGGGGAGCTGTTTTTT. Protein sequence: CAWRGRTANTGELFF. The variable domain in full, with the rest retrieved from reference TRBV30 and TRBJ2-2, is SQTIHQWPATLVQPVGSPLSLECTVEGTSNPNLYWYRQAAGRGLQLLFYSVGIGQISSEVPQNLSASRPQDRQFILSSKKLLLSDSGFYLCAWRGRTANTGELFFGEGSRLTVL.